The 10 T cell receptor beta chains listed next were all sequenced from one sample in a study of blood T cell repertoires in COVID-19 (dated by TCRdb to 2018 to 2021). Receptor libraries were prepared by the immunoSEQ multiplex PCR assay. Held by TCRdb, this immuneACCESS table contains in-frame sequences only and omits some clones. Under half of the omission traces to an unresolved V gene where checked; the cause of the rest is unknown. The sample has under 300,000 clones on record, under 90% of them singletons. The ten most abundant clones make up about 1.7% of the sample. Sequences were obtained from PBMCs or T cells enriched from blood (not recorded which). These TCRs come from a woman aged 40-49 years who had recovered from COVID-19.

This chain uses TRBV30 with TRBJ2-2; a weak D match, TRBD2 (5 bases). The CDR3 spans 17 residues. Germline V CDR1 and CDR2: GTSNPN, SVGIG (reference sequence). V was clipped by 0 bases and J by 4 bases, with 18 bases between them. The CDR3, as DNA: TGTGCCTGGAGTGTATGGTTGGGGAGTCCTGCCACCGGGGAGCTGTTTTTT. It codes for CAWSVWLGSPATGELFF.

The chain recombines TRBV7-2 with TRBJ2-5; 8 bases match TRBD1. Unmatched junction bases numbered 5, after V lost 6 bases and J lost 5 bases. CDR3 length: 13 residues. Germline V gene sequence: CDR1 SGHTA, CDR2 FQGNSA. The DNA of the CDR3 is TGTGCCAGCAGTTCTGGACAGGGTGAGACCCAGTACTTC. This sequence encodes CASSSGQGETQYF.

This sequence joins TRBV5-1 and TRBJ1-1, with D unresolved. The CDR3 contains 14 residues. With 4 bases removed from V and 2 bases from J, the gap between germline ends came to 12 bases. The germline gives CDR1 SGHRS, CDR2 YFSETQ. CDR3 amino acids: CASSLRGYNTEAFF. The CDR3 nucleotides are TGCGCCAGCAGCCTACGCGGGTACAACACTGAAGCTTTCTTT.

The chain uses TRBV10-1 and TRBJ2-4; 10 bases match TRBD2. Trimming took 3 bases from V and 6 from J; bases not matched to a gene: 8. The CDR3 covers 16 residues. CDR1 and CDR2 (germline): WNHNN, SYGVQD (reference sequence). Here the CDR3 DNA reads TGCGCCAGCAGTGAAAGGCTAGCGGGAGCGTTAAACATTCAGTACTTC. Amino acid sequence: CASSERLAGALNIQYF.

In its sample, this clone was seen once. The gene calls are TRBV6-5 and TRBJ2-7, with 7 bases matching TRBD1. J was trimmed by 3 bases and V by 9 bases; bases with no gene match: 5. This CDR3 is 12 amino acids long. Looked up from germline, CDR1 is MNHEY and CDR2 is SVGAGI. This CDR3 is CASSGTVYEQYF. The CDR3 nucleotides read TGTGCCAGTTCCGGGACAGTCTACGAGCAGTACTTC.

This clone was observed a single time. This sequence joins TRBV7-2 and TRBJ2-3; TRBD1 matches 7 bases. J gave up 5 bases and V 5 bases, and 10 bases lay outside the gene matches. CDR3 size: 15 residues. Germline CDR1 and CDR2: SGHTA and FQGNSA. DNA of the CDR3: TGTGCCAGCAGCCAACAGGGGTTCCGGCTAGATACGCAGTATTTT. Its translation: CASSQQGFRLDTQYF.

CDR3 bases: TGTGCCAGCAGCTTGGACAGGCGGCCCTTGGGCTACACCTTC. It yields the protein CASSLDRRPLGYTF. The chain employs TRBV5-6 and TRBJ1-2; TRBD1 might be the D (5 bases). The CDR3 runs to 14 residues. The ends were cut back, 0 bases at V and 8 bases at J, with 14 bases in the middle. Germline V gene lookup returns CDR1 SGHDT and CDR2 YYEEEE.

This chain uses TRBV7-2 with TRBJ2-3; 8 bases map to TRBD1. The V and J ends lost 1 base and 5 bases, in that order; junction bases with no gene match: 5. The length of the CDR3 is 15 residues. Germline assignment: CDR1 SGHTA and CDR2 FQGNSA. In DNA form, the CDR3 reads TGTGCCAGCAGCTTAGAGACAGGGACAGGAGATACGCAGTATTTT. Its translation: CASSLETGTGDTQYF.

The rearrangement joins TRBV5-1 to TRBJ2-1; 15 bases align to TRBD2. The CDR3 consists of 15 residues. Trimming took 3 bases from V and 5 from J; bases not matched to a gene: 0. Germline values: CDR1 SGHRS, CDR2 YFSETQ. CDR3 nucleotide sequence: TGCGCCAGCAGCTGGACTAGCGGGGGGGACAATGAGCAGTTCTTC. It yields the protein CASSWTSGGDNEQFF.

The rearrangement links TRBV7-8 to TRBJ2-7, with 7 bases that match TRBD2. Germline loops: CDR1 SGHVS, CDR2 FQNEAQ. The CDR3 totals 14 residues. Losses at the gene ends were 5 bases for V and 2 bases for J; bases not matched to a gene: 6. Here the CDR3 DNA reads TGTGCCAGCAGCCCCCTAGCGGCAACCTACGAGCAGTACTTC. It specifies CASSPLAATYEQYF.